This T cell receptor (beta chain) came from a study of beta chain features in type 1 diabetes. Investigators reverse transcribed all isolated RNA, so they sequenced expressed TCRB transcripts. This table comes from immunoSEQ multiplex PCR, and its TCRdb copy is limited to in-frame clones, with some not included. The sample consists of about 450,000 clones, approximately 10% of them appearing once. General observations from the study: All four CD4+ subsets of Type 1 diabetes patients contained TCRB CDR3s that were moderately but significantly shorter. Compared to healthy donors, patients appeared to have naive, central memory and Treg TCRB repertoires that were more alike.

With regard to this clone: The antigen is undetermined.

CDR1 and CDR2 (germline): MGHRA, YSYEKL. V lost 2 bases and J 5 bases, leaving 9 bases between the germline ends. CDR3 size: 13 residues. The chain links TRBV4-1 to TRBJ2-5; D is ambiguous. The TCR was taken from a young woman in good health. Specimen: naive CD4+ T cells from blood. The DNA for the CDR3 is TGCGCCAGCAGCCAATTTAGCCGGGAGACCCAGTACTTC. This gives the protein CASSQFSRETQYF.